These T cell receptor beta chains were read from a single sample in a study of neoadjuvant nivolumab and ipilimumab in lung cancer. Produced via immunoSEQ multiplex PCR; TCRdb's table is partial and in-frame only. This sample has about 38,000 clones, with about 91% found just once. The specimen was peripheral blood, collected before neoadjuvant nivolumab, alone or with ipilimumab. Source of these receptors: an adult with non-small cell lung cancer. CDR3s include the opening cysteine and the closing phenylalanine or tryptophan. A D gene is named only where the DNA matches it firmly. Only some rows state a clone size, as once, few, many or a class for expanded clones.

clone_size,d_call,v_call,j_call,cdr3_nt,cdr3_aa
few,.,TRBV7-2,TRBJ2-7,TGTGCCAGCAGCTTTAGTTGGGACGAGCAGTACTTC,CASSFSWDEQYF
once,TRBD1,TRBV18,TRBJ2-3,TGTGCCAGCTCAAATACCGGGACAGGGGGCGGAGATACGCAGTATTTT,CASSNTGTGGGDTQYF
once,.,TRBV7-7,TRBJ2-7,TGTGCCAGCAGCCAGGCCGACCCCAGGGGGGGCTACGAGCAGTACTTC,CASSQADPRGGYEQYF
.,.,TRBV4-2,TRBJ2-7,TGTGCCAGCAGCCAAGATGGGGGGACTTGGGAGCAGTACTTC,CASSQDGGTWEQYF
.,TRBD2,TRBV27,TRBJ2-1,TGTGCCAGCAGTCCGAGACTAGCGGAGATTGAGCAGTTCTTC,CASSPRLAEIEQFF
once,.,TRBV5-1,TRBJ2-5,TGTGCCAGCAGCTTGGAAGGGCAGCGTCAAGAGACCCAGTACTTC,CASSLEGQRQETQYF
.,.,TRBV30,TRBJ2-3,TGTGCCTGGAGTGGAGCGGTCCTTCAGGGAGATACGCAGTATTTT,CAWSGAVLQGDTQYF
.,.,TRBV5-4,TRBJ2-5,TGTGCCAGCAGCTTGAGTTGGACTGGTCAAGAGACCCAGTACTTC,CASSLSWTGQETQYF
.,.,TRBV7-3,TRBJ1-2,TGTGCCAGCAGCCCCCAGGGTGATTATGGCTACACCTTC,CASSPQGDYGYTF
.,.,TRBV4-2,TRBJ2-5,TGTGCCAGCAGCCAGGGGTGGGAGACCCAGTACTTC,CASSQGWETQYF
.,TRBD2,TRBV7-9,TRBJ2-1,TGTGCCAGCAGCCGGGGACTAGCGGGAGATCGTGAGCAGTTCTTC,CASSRGLAGDREQFF
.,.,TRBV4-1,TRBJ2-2,TGCGCCAGCAGCCAACAGTCCTCGTTAACCGGGGAGCTGTTTTTT,CASSQQSSLTGELFF
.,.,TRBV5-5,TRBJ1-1,TGTGCCAGCAGCCTTACAGGGAACACTGAAGCTTTCTTT,CASSLTGNTEAFF
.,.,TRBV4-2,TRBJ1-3,TGTGCCAGCAGCCAAGATTTCGGGGGGGGACCCGGAAACACCATATATTTT,CASSQDFGGGPGNTIYF
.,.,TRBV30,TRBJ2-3,TGTGCCTGGAGTGGGCCTAGCGCAGATACGCAGTATTTT,CAWSGPSADTQYF
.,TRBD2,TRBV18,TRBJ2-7,TGTGCCAGCTCACCAGGGACTAGCGGCTCCTACGAGCAGTACTTC,CASSPGTSGSYEQYF
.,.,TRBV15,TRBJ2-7,TGTGCCACCAGCACCCTAACTACCCCCTACGAGCAGTACTTC,CATSTLTTPYEQYF
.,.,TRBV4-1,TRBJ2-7,TGCGCCAGCAGCCAGTCACAGTCGGCTAGCCTTGGCTACGAGCAGTACTTC,CASSQSQSASLGYEQYF
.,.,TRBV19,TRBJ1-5,TGTGCCAGTAGTTCCCCGGGACAAGGCCCCAATCAGCCCCAGCATTTT,CASSSPGQGPNQPQHF
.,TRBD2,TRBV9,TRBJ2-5,TGTGCCAGCAGCGACTCCGGGACTAGACTCCAAGAGACCCAGTACTTC,CASSDSGTRLQETQYF
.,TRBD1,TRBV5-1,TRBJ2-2,TGCGCCAGCAGCACAGGGGGAAACACCGGGGAGCTGTTTTTT,CASSTGGNTGELFF
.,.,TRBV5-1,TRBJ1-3,TGCGCCAGCAGCTTGAGTAGCTCTGGAAACACCATATATTTT,CASSLSSSGNTIYF
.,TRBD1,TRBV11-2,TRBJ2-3,TGTGCCAGCAGCTTATGGCCCGGGACAGGGGGCGCAGATACGCAGTATTTT,CASSLWPGTGGADTQYF
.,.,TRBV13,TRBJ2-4,TGTGCCAGCAGCGACAGGGCCAAAAACATTCAGTACTTC,CASSDRAKNIQYF
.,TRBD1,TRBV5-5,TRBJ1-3,TGTGCCAGCAGCCTAACAGGGGTGGAAAACACCATATATTTT,CASSLTGVENTIYF
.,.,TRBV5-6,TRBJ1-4,TGTGCCAGCAACTCGGGACCGCTTAATGAAAAACTGTTTTTT,CASNSGPLNEKLFF
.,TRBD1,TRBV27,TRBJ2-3,TGTGCCAGCAGTTTGAGGGACAGGGGCGCAGATACGCAGTATTTT,CASSLRDRGADTQYF
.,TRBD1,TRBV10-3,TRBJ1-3,TGTGCCATCAGGCCGACCGGGACAGCGTCTGGAAACACCATATATTTT,CAIRPTGTASGNTIYF
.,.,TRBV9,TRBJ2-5,TGTGCCAGCAGCACAGACCCTCTGAGAGGGGAGACCCAGTACTTC,CASSTDPLRGETQYF
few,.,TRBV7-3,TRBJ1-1,TGTGCCAGCAGCCTTCAGGGGAACACTGAAGCTTTCTTT,CASSLQGNTEAFF
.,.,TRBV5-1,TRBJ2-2,TGCGCCAGCAGCTTGGAGGGCGAGAAGACGAGCACCGGGGAGCTGTTTTTT,CASSLEGEKTSTGELFF
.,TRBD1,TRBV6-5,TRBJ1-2,TGTGCCAGCAGCCCCTACAGGGGTGGCTACACCTTC,CASSPYRGGYTF
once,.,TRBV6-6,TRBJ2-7,TGTGCCAGCACCCTCGGGGGAACAGAATCCTACGAGCAGTACTTC,CASTLGGTESYEQYF
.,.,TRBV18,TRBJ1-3,TGTGCCAGCTCACGTGGGCAGGCGCGCTCTGGAAACACCATATATTTT,CASSRGQARSGNTIYF
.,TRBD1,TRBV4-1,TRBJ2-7,TGCGCCAGCAGCCAAGCATGGGACAGCCCATACGAGCAGTACTTC,CASSQAWDSPYEQYF
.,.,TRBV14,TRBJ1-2,TGTGCCAGCAGCCTACTAACAGGAAACTATGGCTACACCTTC,CASSLLTGNYGYTF
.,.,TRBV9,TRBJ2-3,TGTGCCAGCAGCGTAGAGGGTGGAAATAGCGCCGTTACAGATACGCAGTATTTT,CASSVEGGNSAVTDTQYF
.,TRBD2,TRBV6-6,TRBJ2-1,TGTGCCAGCAGTCCCCGCCTAGCGGGAGGAACTGAGCAGTTCTTC,CASSPRLAGGTEQFF
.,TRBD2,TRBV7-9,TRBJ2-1,TGTGCCAGCAGCTTAGCCCTAGCGGGAGTCCCTGAGCAGTTCTTC,CASSLALAGVPEQFF
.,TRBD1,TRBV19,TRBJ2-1,TGTGCCAGTCCAAATCACCTGACAGGGATCAATGAGCAGTTCTTC,CASPNHLTGINEQFF
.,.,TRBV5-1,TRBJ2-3,TGCGCCAGCAGCGATGGACCCCGAGATACGCAGTATTTT,CASSDGPRDTQYF
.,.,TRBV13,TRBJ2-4,TGTGCCAGCAGCTTGGGACTAGCCAAAAACATTCAGTACTTC,CASSLGLAKNIQYF
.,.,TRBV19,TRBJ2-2,TGTGCCAGTAAGACAGTGAACACCGGGGAGCTGTTTTTT,CASKTVNTGELFF
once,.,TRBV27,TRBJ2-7,TGTGCCAGCGGCCCGACGGGGGCCGAGCAGTACTTC,CASGPTGAEQYF
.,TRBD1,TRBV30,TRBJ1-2,TGTGCCTTTTCCGGGACAGACTATGGCTACACCTTC,CAFSGTDYGYTF
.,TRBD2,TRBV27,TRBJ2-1,TGTGCCAGCAGTGCACCGGAACTAGCGGGAGGCAATGAGCAGTTCTTC,CASSAPELAGGNEQFF
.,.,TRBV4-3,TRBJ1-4,TGCGCCAGCAGCCAAGGACGGTCCAGGGCGGATGAAAAACTGTTTTTT,CASSQGRSRADEKLFF
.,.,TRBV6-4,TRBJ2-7,TGTGCCAGCAGTGACCCGTGGTACTTC,CASSDPWYF